This paragraph covers one T cell receptor beta chain sequence. Then a second PCR, running about 7 to 11 cycles, was carried out with a sample-barcoded 5' primer and a J-beta primer mix. One entry per CDR3 protein results from TCRdb running MiXCR on the 5' RACE reads. The sample has around 1,500,000 distinct CDR3 sequences, around 39% seen once; the top ten hold less than 8%. This entry comes from a study of blood T cells in healthy people across ages. The CDR3 is 19 amino acids. J gave up 1 base and V 4 bases, and 9 bases lay outside the gene matches. Germline assignment: CDR1 SGDLS and CDR2 YYNGEE. Sequenced material: blood. The TCR comes from a woman aged 18-30 years in good health. The chain couples TRBV9 to TRBJ2-2, with TRBD2 matching 14 bases. The CDR3 loop reads CASSPAGLAGDGNTGELFF. The CDR3 DNA follows: TGTGCCAGCAGCCCGGCGGGACTAGCGGGAGATGGGAACACCGGGGAGCTGTTTTTT.